These 27 T cell receptor delta chains share one sample of origin, sequenced in a study of gamma-delta T cells after stem cell transplantation. TCRdb fed the RT-PCR reads into CATT to redo clone calling. The table records over a thousand delta-chain clones, around 30% of them present only once. Sequences were obtained from gamma-delta T cells. These receptors all stem from a human donor. It is not recorded whose cells these are; they may come from a transplant donor.

In the case of this clone: This DNA's translation and the protein TCRdb lists, from a much larger clone, do not match at residue 10, likely due to a read error; the protein shown is translated from the DNA. The V gene is TRDV2, the J gene TRDJ3, with 7 bases matching TRDD3. The CDR3 length is 20 residues. V trimming: 1 base; J trimming: 0 bases; junction bases outside the gene matches: 11. Germline CDR1 GEAIGNYY, CDR2 EKD. The CDR3 loop reads CACDTGSWGASSWDTRQMFF. In DNA, the CDR3 is TGTGCCTGTGACACGGGCTCCTGGGGGGCGAGCTCCTGGGACACCCGACAGATGTTTTTC.

The V and J genes are TRDV1 and TRDJ1, with 13 nucleotides matching TRDD3. The CDR3 runs to 31 residues. Trimming removed 8 bases from V and 6 bases from J; junction bases left unmatched: 57. Germline loops: CDR1 TSWWSYY, CDR2 QGS. The CDR3: CALFTPLPDADKVLFTGGYALRKVPENKLIF. For the CDR3, the DNA is TGTGCTCTTTTTACCCCCCTTCCTGACGCGGACAAAGTCCTTTTTACTGGGGGATACGCTTTACGGAAAGTACCAGAGAATAAACTCATCTTT.

Of note for this clone: A read error may produce the germline difference seen at one junction end. This chain links TRDV2 with TRDJ1; the match to TRDD3 covers 8 bases. This CDR3 region has 12 residues. CDR1 is GEAIGNYY and CDR2 is EKD in the germline V gene. The CDR3 protein is CACDKVCTGGFF. CDR3 bases: TGTGCCTGTGACAAGGTCTGTACTGGGGGCTTCTTT.

In regard to this clone: The TCRdb protein comes from a much larger clone and disagrees with this DNA's translation at residue 5, likely due to a read error; the protein given here is derived from the DNA. The CDR3 protein is CALAMYGSGFTDKLIF. CDR3 DNA: TGTGCCCTCGCAATGTATGGATCAGGATTCACCGATAAACTCATCTTT. This chain joins TRDV3 and TRDJ1; D is unclear. The V gene's germline CDR1 is TVYSNPD and CDR2 GDNSRS (reference sequence). V dropped 5 bases and J dropped 1 base, with 23 bases sitting between them. The CDR3 consists of 16 residues.

As for this clone: The mismatch at residue 9 between this DNA's translation and the TCRdb protein of a much larger clone likely reflects a read error; the protein shown is translated from the DNA. This sequence joins TRDV2 and TRDJ3; D remains ambiguous. In germline, CDR1 is GEAIGNYY, CDR2 EKD. The CDR3 extends over 16 amino acids. CDR3 region: CACDPSSSRDTRQMFF. The DNA for the CDR3 is TGTGCCTGTGACCCGTCAAGCTCCCGGGACACCCGACAGATGTTTTTC.

By its share, this clone is medium-sized. V and J are TRDV1 and TRDJ1; TRDD3 agrees at 9 bases. V lost 0 bases to trimming and J lost 0 bases; unmatched junction nucleotides: 20. CDR1 TSWWSYY and CDR2 QGS come from the germline V gene. This CDR3 comprises 22 residues. The CDR3 reads CALGELGTKGILGDRYTDKLIF. The CDR3 DNA reads as TGTGCTCTTGGGGAACTGGGGACAAAAGGGATTCTGGGGGATCGGTACACCGATAAACTCATCTTT.

By share, this clone counts as large. This sample also contains other DNA sequences that code for the same CDR3. The CDR3 sequence is CACEQLTYTDKLIF. CDR3 DNA sequence: TGTGCCTGTGAGCAACTGACTTACACCGATAAACTCATCTTT. The chain links TRDV2 to TRDJ1; D unresolved. V dropped 4 bases and J dropped 0 bases, with 11 bases sitting between them. Germline assignment: CDR1 GEAIGNYY and CDR2 EKD. The CDR3 covers 14 residues.

Notes on this clone: This DNA translates differently at residue 3 from the TCRdb protein, which is that of a much larger clone; a read error is likely, and the protein shown is the DNA's own translation. The V call is TRDV2, the J call TRDJ1, with 10 bases identical to TRDD3. The germline CDR1 and CDR2 sequences are GEAIGNYY and EKD. The CDR3 extends over 16 amino acids. The CDR3 is CARDIWGIGEGPKLIF. The CDR3 DNA follows: TGTGCCCGTGACATCTGGGGGATAGGTGAAGGGCCTAAACTCATCTTT.

With respect to this clone: The protein that TCRdb holds for this DNA derives from a much larger clone and differs from the translated DNA at residue 3, which likely indicates a read error; the protein shown here is translated from the DNA. The chain recombines TRDV2 with TRDJ1, with 9 bases identical to TRDD3. CDR1 and CDR2 from the germline V gene are GEAIGNYY and EKD. The CDR3 runs 16 residues. Trimming at V came to 8 bases and at J to 4 bases, leaving 16 bases not matched to a gene. This chain's CDR3 is CAYEGIRRGNIDKLIF. In DNA, the CDR3 is TGTGCCTATGAGGGGATACGACGAGGGAATATCGATAAACTCATCTTT.

The V and J genes are TRAV29/DV5 and TRDJ1; D is possibly TRDD3 (5 bases). The CDR3 sequence is 18 residues long. Germline assignment: CDR1 NSMFDY and CDR2 ISSIKDK. V lost 1 base to trimming and J lost 0 bases, with 22 bases between them. In DNA form, the CDR3 reads TGTGCAGCAAGCCTACACCTTGCTAGCCTGGGTAACACCGATAAACTCATCTTT. It codes for CAASLHLASLGNTDKLIF.

A few counts support this clone. The likely explanation is a read error, given a far larger clone one base away. Distinct nucleotide sequences in the sample also encode this CDR3. In DNA form, the CDR3 reads TGTGCTCTTGGGGACTTTCCTACGAACATACCTATACTGGGGGAGATCAGGTACACCGATAAACTCATCTTC. Residues: CALGDFPTNIPILGEIRYTDKLIF. The chain employs TRDV1 and TRDJ1, with 9 bases that match TRDD3. Germline CDR1 reads TSWWSYY; CDR2 reads QGS. The CDR3 is 24 amino acids.

Notes on this clone: Being one base from a much bigger clone, this may be a read error. This chain links TRDV3 with TRDJ1; 11 positions agree with TRDD3. Germline lookup yields CDR1 TVYSNPD and CDR2 GDNSRS (reference sequence). Trimming took 2 bases from V and 0 from J; bases not matched to a gene: 14. The CDR3 has 18 amino acids. The CDR3 coding sequence is TGTGCCTTTCCCTATGTACTGGGGGATAGGGTTTACACCGATAAACTCATCTTT. Its protein product is CAFPYVLGDRVYTDKLIF.

On this clone itself: TCRdb shows a much larger clone's protein in place of this DNA's translation, and the two differ at residue 14, likely through a read error; the protein shown is translated from the DNA. This chain uses TRDV2 with TRDJ1; D gene unclear. The CDR3 is made up of 16 amino acids. Germline V gives CDR1 GEAIGNYY, CDR2 EKD. The CDR3 bases are TGTGCCTGTGAATCTCTTGGGCACAGGTCGGCCGATAAACCCATCTTT. As protein: CACESLGHRSADKPIF.

Worth noting for this clone: A read error may explain this, as a much larger clone is one base away. The rearrangement uses TRDV2 and TRDJ1, with 11 bases lining up with TRDD3. Germline V gives CDR1 GEAIGNYY, CDR2 EKD. This CDR3 has 19 amino acids. The CDR3 DNA follows: TGTGCCTGTGACACCGTGGGGGATACGAGGTCAGGGTACACCGCTAAACTCATCTTT. This codes for CACDTVGDTRSGYTAKLIF.

This clone is medium-sized within its sample. J is TRDJ1 and V is TRDV1; 12 positions agree with TRDD3. CDR1 is TSWWSYY and CDR2 is QGS in the germline V gene. The CDR3 loop spans 22 amino acids. V shed 0 bases, J shed 1 base, and the junction held 18 bases outside the gene matches. In DNA form, the CDR3 reads TGTGCTCTTGGGGAACTTTCTGTACTGGGGGATACTAGTGTCGGGTGCACCGATAAACTCATCTTT. Translated, it gives CALGELSVLGDTSVGCTDKLIF.

Judged by abundance, this clone is large. This specimen includes other DNA sequences encoding the same CDR3. CDR3 region: CAATGYPPGPGGLYTDKLIF. In nucleotides, the CDR3 is TGTGCAGCAACCGGCTATCCGCCCGGCCCTGGGGGCCTATACACCGATAAACTCATCTTT. The chain joins TRAV29/DV5 to TRDJ1; 7 bases agree with TRDD3. The trim removed 3 bases at V and 0 bases at J, leaving 23 bases unmatched. The CDR3 covers 20 residues. Per germline, CDR1 NSMFDY and CDR2 ISSIKDK.

This clone is classed as large. This CDR3 is also generated by other DNA sequences in the sample. The gene calls are TRDV2 and TRDJ3, with 13 bases that match TRDD3. Looked up from germline, CDR1 is GEAIGNYY and CDR2 is EKD. V trimming: 0 bases; J trimming: 0 bases; junction bases outside the gene matches: 16. The length of the CDR3 is 24 residues. The DNA of the CDR3 is TGTGCCTGTGACACCGCTACTACTGGGGGATACGCAGTGACTAGCTCCTGGGACACCCGACAGATGTTTTTC. Translating gives CACDTATTGGYAVTSSWDTRQMFF.

Concerning this clone: TCRdb lists the protein of a much larger clone for this DNA, which differs at residue 20, so this is likely a read error; the protein given here is translated from the DNA itself. The chain carries TRDV2 and TRDJ3; maybe TRDD3 (5 bases). CDR1 is GEAIGNYY, CDR2 EKD, per germline. This CDR3 comprises 22 residues. CDR3 in amino acids: CACDTAESLSAAGSWDTRQTFF. In nucleotides, the CDR3 is TGTGCCTGTGACACCGCCGAGTCTCTTAGCGCCGCAGGCTCCTGGGACACCCGACAGACGTTTTTC.

This clone is classed as medium-sized. This chain connects TRDV2 to TRDJ1, with 11 positions matching TRDD3. This CDR3 is built from 23 residues. Germline CDR1 is GEAIGNYY and CDR2 is EKD. Unmatched junction bases numbered 23, after V lost 0 bases and J lost 0 bases. The DNA of the CDR3 is TGTGCCTGTGACACCGTCCGCATTGGGGGATACGCGCGGGCCCCCCTGTACACCGATAAACTCATCTTT. Its protein is CACDTVRIGGYARAPLYTDKLIF.

This clone is labeled as large. Other DNA sequences in this specimen translate into the identical CDR3. This chain uses TRDV1 with TRDJ1; TRDD3 matches at 9 bases. CDR3 length equals 20 residues. The germline V gene encodes CDR1 TSWWSYY and CDR2 QGS. The V segment lost 6 bases and the J segment 3 bases; nucleotides outside the gene matches: 23. DNA of the CDR3: TGTGCTCTTGGCCAAACCCCTAACCCACCTACGGGGGGATACCCCGATAAACTCATCTTT. Amino acid sequence: CALGQTPNPPTGGYPDKLIF.

Relative to its sample, this clone is medium-sized (0.01 to 0.1%). This sequence joins TRDV1 and TRDJ1; 12 bases agree with TRDD3. CDR3 length: 19 amino acids. The J segment lost 0 bases and the V segment lost 2 bases, leaving 10 bases of the junction unmatched. Germline V gene data show CDR1 as TSWWSYY and CDR2 as QGS. The CDR3 DNA reads as TGTGCTCTTGGGGAAGTTCCCCTGGGGGATACGCAGTACACCGATAAACTCATCTTT. Translation: CALGEVPLGDTQYTDKLIF.

The rearrangement links TRDV2 to TRDJ1; TRDD3 matches 9 bases. This CDR3 has 17 residues. V dropped 3 bases and J dropped 0; count of bases not matched to a gene: 10. Germline assignment: CDR1 GEAIGNYY and CDR2 EKD. CDR3 nucleotide sequence: TGTGCCTGTGACGCCCTACTGGGGGACATTTACACCGATAAACTCATCTTT. As protein: CACDALLGDIYTDKLIF.

This clone is classed as medium-sized (0.01 to 0.1%). This chain joins TRDV1 and TRDJ1, with D possibly TRDD3 on 5 matching bases. This CDR3 spans 22 amino acids. Germline V lookup: CDR1 TSWWSYY, CDR2 QGS. Trimming stripped 0 bases from V and 4 bases from J, with 33 bases between. CDR3 region: CALGELRPPGLWGDVFRDKLIF. The CDR3 DNA sequence: TGTGCTCTTGGGGAACTAAGACCGCCCGGCTTGTGGGGAGACGTGTTTCGCGATAAACTCATCTTT.

Concerning this clone: Since a far larger clone is one base different, this is likely a read error. This same CDR3 is encoded by further DNA sequences in the sample. The chain is built from TRDV2 and TRDJ1, with 7 bases identical to TRDD3. The CDR3 sequence is 17 residues long. V shed 6 bases, J shed 3 bases, and the junction held 18 bases outside the gene matches. The germline gives CDR1 GEAIGNYY, CDR2 EKD. The CDR3 DNA reads TGTGCCTGTCTGAGGCTGGGGGGATCGAGTGGGTCCGATAAACTCATCTTT. It specifies CACLRLGGSSGSDKLIF.

Points on this clone: This DNA's translation differs at residue 11 from TCRdb's protein, which comes from a much larger clone; a read error is likely, and the protein shown is translated from the DNA. The chain links TRDV2 to TRDJ1, with D perhaps TRDD3 (6 bases). Per germline, CDR1 GEAIGNYY and CDR2 EKD. V lost 0 bases and J 3 bases, leaving 16 bases between the germline ends. CDR3 size: 16 residues. In DNA form, the CDR3 reads TGTGCCTGTGACACCTGGGGCCCGGGGGACGCCGATAAACTCATCTTT. Protein product: CACDTWGPGDADKLIF.

In regard to this clone: The protein in TCRdb stems from a much larger clone and differs at residue 4 from this DNA's translation, likely a read error; here the protein is translated from the DNA. The chain recombines TRDV2 with TRDJ1, with 7 bases that match TRDD3. The V gene's germline CDR1 is GEAIGNYY and CDR2 EKD. The length of the CDR3 is 16 residues. The V segment lost 5 bases and the J segment 5 bases; nucleotides outside the gene matches: 16. This chain's CDR3 is CACGTVLLGARDKLIF. The CDR3 bases are TGTGCCTGTGGCACGGTACTGCTGGGGGCGAGAGATAAACTCATCTTT.

This clone is judged medium-sized. This sequence joins TRDV2 and TRDJ1, with 11 bases that match TRDD3. The CDR3 is made up of 17 amino acids. Losses at the gene ends were 0 bases for V and 0 bases for J; bases not matched to a gene: 5. CDR1 is GEAIGNYY and CDR2 is EKD in the germline V gene. In nucleotides, the CDR3 is TGTGCCTGTGACACCCTGGGGGATACCCAGTACACCGATAAACTCATCTTT. Protein sequence: CACDTLGDTQYTDKLIF.